This T cell receptor (beta chain) was identified during a study of blood T cells in healthy people across ages (dated by TCRdb to between 2014 and 2016). General notes on the study: Template switching captured roughly one uniquely barcoded TCR beta cDNA molecule per two T cells in model experiments. The donors were divided into four age groups: young (average around 16 years), middle-aged (about 39), aged (approximately 62) and long-lived (approximately 74). The study measured age-related changes in TCR beta repertoire diversity using deep sequencing normalized with unique cDNA molecular identifiers. Using the same blood draw, the study looked at two additional independent replicas of 1 million unique cDNA reads for two donors, one aged 18 to 30 and the other aged 80 or older. To avoid experimental bias, donors of different ages were spread randomly across the sequencing lanes.

Sequences SEHNR (CDR1) and FQNEAQ (CDR2) are obtained from the germline V gene (reference sequence). Including cysteine and phenylalanine, the CDR3 has 14 amino acids. Of the read, only the CDR3 DNA is kept; its 42 bases are in frame from base 1. Cut back by 1 base and 2 bases, the V and J ends lie 8 bases apart. For this clonotype: No antigen is known for it. Base qualities were left out, and no much larger clone turns up one base away.

Study-wide conclusions, independent of this receptor: Because donor CMV infection status was unknown, age-related changes in expanded clonotypes were potentially confounded. Observed TCR beta diversity per million T cells fell roughly linearly with age, and a significant reduction was already apparent by age about 43. A strong correlation was found between observed TCR beta diversity and the percentage of naive T cells measured by flow cytometry. Compared with the aged group, the long-lived group had more naive CD4+ T cells, fewer expanded clones and increased TCR diversity, suggesting age selection. Total diversity estimates from one million sequenced T cells were considered lower bounds and underestimates. Since profiling was done on bulk unsorted PBMCs, naive and antigen-experienced compartments could not be conclusively compared.

The library was generated by 5' RACE. The reads were generated on an Illumina HiSeq 2500. The second PCR ran for about 6 to 11 cycles and used a J-beta primer mix along with a sample-barcoded 5' primer. Each TCR beta cDNA molecule received a unique molecular identifier from a template-switch 5' adaptor carrying 12 random nucleotides. Each sample yielded at least 3 million CDR3-containing paired-end reads. First-strand cDNA was synthesized from all RNA with the Mint cDNA synthesis kit, primed by a TRBC-specific oligonucleotide. All cDNA was treated with uracil-DNA glycosylase and then went through a first 18-cycle PCR with the universal primers M1SS and BC2_uni_R. The paper's data handling went like this. For normalization, 1 million high-quality reads were randomly selected from each sample, with every read carrying a distinct molecular identifier. Reads with shared molecular identifiers were discarded instead of being binned into consensus sequences. MiTCR, run with a Q25 quality threshold and the strictest error-elimination algorithm, handled CDR3 identification, clonotype clustering and error correction. A nonparametric unseen species model with Euler transformation was used to estimate a lower bound on total TCR beta diversity. TCRdb itself trimmed the public reads at Q25 with fastp, ran MiXCR and retained productive beta chains. Entries that share a CDR3 protein sequence are merged under the most common genes and DNA. The V and J calls come from TCRdb's annotation, not from the publication. The sample table records roughly 930,000 distinct CDR3 sequences; roughly 50% of these occur just once. The leading ten clones occupy over 10% of the sample.

Donors were around 37 systemically healthy Caucasian individuals from Russia aged roughly 6 to 100 years. Each donor gave 8 to 10 milliliters of peripheral blood, drawn into EDTA-treated Vacutainer tubes. Ficoll-Paque density-gradient centrifugation was used to isolate PBMCs, with at least 6 million obtained per sample. Trizol reagent was used to extract total RNA from PBMCs, with at least 6 micrograms per sample. For every donor, an aliquot of PBMCs went through flow cytometry to measure the percentages of naive CD45RAhigh/CD27high T cells. This chain is built from TRBV7-9 and TRBJ2-5; the D call is tentative, TRBD1 or TRBD2, as each matches 5 bases. The specimen was blood. The receptor was derived from a man aged 25 to 45 in good health. CDR3 loop: CASSLEGPQETQYF. The DNA sequence reads TGTGCCAGCAGCTTAGAGGGACCTCAAGAGACCCAGTACTTC.